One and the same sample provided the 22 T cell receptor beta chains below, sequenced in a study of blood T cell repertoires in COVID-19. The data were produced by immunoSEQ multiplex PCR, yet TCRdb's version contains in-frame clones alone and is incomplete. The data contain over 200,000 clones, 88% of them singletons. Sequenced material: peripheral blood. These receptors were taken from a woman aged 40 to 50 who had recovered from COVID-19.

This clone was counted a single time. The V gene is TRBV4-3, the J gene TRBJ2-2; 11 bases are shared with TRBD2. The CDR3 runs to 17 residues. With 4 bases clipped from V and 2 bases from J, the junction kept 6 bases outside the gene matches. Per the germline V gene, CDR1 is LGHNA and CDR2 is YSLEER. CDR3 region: CASSPGTSGDNTGELFF. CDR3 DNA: TGCGCCAGCAGCCCGGGGACTAGCGGAGACAACACCGGGGAGCTGTTTTTT.

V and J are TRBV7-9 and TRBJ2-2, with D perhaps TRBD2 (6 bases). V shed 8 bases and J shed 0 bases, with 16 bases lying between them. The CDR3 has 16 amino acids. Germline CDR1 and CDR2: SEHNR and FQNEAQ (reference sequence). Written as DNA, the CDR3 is TGTGCCAGCCCCGAAGCGGGTAGCCCGAACACCGGGGAGCTGTTTTTT. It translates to CASPEAGSPNTGELFF.

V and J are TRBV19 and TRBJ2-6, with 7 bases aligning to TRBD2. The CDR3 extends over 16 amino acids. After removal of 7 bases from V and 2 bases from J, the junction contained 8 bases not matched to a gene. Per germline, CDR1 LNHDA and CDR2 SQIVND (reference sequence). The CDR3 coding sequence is TGTGCCAGTACCAGCAGGGAGGGCGCTGGGGCCAACGTCCTGACTTTC. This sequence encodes CASTSREGAGANVLTF.

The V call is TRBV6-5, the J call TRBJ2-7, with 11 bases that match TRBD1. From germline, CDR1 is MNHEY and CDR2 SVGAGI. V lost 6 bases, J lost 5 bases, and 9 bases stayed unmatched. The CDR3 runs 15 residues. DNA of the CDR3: TGTGCCAGCAGAGTGGACAGGGGGCCGTACAACGAGCAGTACTTC. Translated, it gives CASRVDRGPYNEQYF.

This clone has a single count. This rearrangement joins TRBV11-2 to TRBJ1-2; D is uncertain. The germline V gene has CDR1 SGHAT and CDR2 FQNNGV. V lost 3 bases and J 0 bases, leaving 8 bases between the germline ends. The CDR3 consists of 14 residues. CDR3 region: CASSFASPNYGYTF. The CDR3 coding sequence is TGTGCCAGCAGCTTCGCGAGTCCTAACTATGGCTACACCTTC.

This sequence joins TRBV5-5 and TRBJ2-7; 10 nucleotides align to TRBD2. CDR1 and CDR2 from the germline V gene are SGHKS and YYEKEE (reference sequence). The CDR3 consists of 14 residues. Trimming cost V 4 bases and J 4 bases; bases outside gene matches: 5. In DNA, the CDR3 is TGTGCCAGCAGCCTAGCGGGAGACCAATACGAGCAGTACGTC. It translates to CASSLAGDQYEQYV.

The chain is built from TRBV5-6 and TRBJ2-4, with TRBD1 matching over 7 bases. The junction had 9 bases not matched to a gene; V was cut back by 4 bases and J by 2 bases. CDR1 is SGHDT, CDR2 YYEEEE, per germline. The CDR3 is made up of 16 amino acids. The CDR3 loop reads CASSIGQASTKNIQYF. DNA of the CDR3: TGTGCCAGCAGCATCGGACAGGCCTCAACCAAAAACATTCAGTACTTC.

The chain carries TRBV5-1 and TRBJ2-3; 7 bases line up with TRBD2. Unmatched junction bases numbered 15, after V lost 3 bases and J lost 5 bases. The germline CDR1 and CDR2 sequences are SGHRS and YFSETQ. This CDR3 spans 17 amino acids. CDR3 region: CASSSTWWEGRGDTQYF. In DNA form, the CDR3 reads TGCGCCAGCAGCTCGACATGGTGGGAGGGCCGGGGAGATACGCAGTATTTT.

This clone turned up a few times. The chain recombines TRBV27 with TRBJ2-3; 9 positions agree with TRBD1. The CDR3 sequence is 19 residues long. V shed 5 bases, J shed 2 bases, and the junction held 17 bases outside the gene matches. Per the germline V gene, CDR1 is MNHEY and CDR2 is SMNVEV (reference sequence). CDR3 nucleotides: TGTGCCAGCAGTCCCCGGGACAGGGTCGCGAGGGCCCTCACAGATACGCAGTATTTT. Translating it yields CASSPRDRVARALTDTQYF.

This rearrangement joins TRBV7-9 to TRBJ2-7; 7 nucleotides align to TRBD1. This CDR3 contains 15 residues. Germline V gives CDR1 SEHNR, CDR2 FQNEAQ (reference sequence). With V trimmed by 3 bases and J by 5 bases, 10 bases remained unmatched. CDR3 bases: TGTGCCAGCAGCTTGGGTAGGGGGCGGTGGGACGAGCAGTACTTC. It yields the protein CASSLGRGRWDEQYF. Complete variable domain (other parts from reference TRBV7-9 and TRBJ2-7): DTGVSQNPRHKITKRGQNVTFRCDPISEHNRLYWYRQTLGQGPEFLTYFQNEAQLEKSRLLSDRFSAERPKGSFSTLEIQRTEQGDSAMYLCASSLGRGRWDEQYFGPGTRLTVT.

The CDR3 spells CASSAGGRGGTDTQYF. The DNA of the CDR3 is TGTGCCAGCAGTGCGGGGGGGCGCGGGGGCACAGATACGCAGTATTTT. The V call is TRBV2, the J call TRBJ2-3, with 8 bases fitting TRBD2. CDR1 and CDR2 from the germline V gene are SNHLY and FYNNEI. With V trimmed by 4 bases and J by 1 base, 7 bases remained unmatched. The CDR3 extends over 16 amino acids.

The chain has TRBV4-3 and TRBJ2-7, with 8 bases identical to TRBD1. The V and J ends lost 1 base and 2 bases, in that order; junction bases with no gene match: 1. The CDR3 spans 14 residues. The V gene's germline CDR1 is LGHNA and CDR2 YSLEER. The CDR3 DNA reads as TGCGCCAGCAGCCAAGGACAGGGGACCTACGAGCAGTACTTC. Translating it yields CASSQGQGTYEQYF.

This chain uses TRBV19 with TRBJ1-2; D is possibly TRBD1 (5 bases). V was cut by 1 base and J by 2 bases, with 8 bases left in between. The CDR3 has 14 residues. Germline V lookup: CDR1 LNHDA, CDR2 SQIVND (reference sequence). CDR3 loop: CASSIGGTNYGYTF. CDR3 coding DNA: TGTGCCAGTAGTATAGGCGGGACGAACTATGGCTACACCTTC.

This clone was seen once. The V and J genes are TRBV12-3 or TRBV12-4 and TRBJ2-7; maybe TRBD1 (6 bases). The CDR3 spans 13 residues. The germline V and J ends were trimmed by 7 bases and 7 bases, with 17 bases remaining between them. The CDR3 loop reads CASTPHRVGEQYF. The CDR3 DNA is TGTGCCAGCACCCCACACAGGGTCGGGGAGCAGTACTTC.

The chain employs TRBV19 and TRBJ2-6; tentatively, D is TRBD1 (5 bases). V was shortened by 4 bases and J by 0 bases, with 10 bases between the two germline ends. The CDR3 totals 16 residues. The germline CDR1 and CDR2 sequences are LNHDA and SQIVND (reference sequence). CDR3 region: CASSTRTSSGANVLTF. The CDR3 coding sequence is TGTGCCAGTAGTACCCGGACAAGCTCTGGGGCCAACGTCCTGACTTTC.

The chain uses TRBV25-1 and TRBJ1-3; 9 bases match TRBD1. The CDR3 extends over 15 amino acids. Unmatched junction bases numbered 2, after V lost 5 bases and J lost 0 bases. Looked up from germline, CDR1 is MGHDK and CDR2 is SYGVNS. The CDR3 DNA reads TGTGCCAGCAGTCGGACAGGGGACTCTGGAAACACCATATATTTT. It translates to CASSRTGDSGNTIYF. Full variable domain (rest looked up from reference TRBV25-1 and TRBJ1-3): EADIYQTPRYLVIGTGKKITLECSQTMGHDKMYWYQQDPGMELHLIHYSYGVNSTEKGDLSSESTVSRIRTEHFPLTLESARPSHTSQYLCASSRTGDSGNTIYFGEGSWLTVV.

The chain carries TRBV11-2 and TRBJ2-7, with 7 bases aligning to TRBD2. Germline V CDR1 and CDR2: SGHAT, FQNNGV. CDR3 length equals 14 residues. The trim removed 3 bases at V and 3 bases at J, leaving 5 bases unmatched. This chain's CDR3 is CASSFTSDRYEQYF. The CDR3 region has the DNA TGTGCCAGCAGCTTTACTAGCGATCGCTACGAGCAGTACTTC.

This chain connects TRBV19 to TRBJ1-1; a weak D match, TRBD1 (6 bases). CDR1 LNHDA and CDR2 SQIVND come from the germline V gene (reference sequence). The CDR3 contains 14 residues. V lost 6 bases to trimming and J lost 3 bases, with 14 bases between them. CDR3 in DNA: TGTGCCAGTAGCCTAGGGGGACCCTACACTGAAGCTTTCTTT. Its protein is CASSLGGPYTEAFF.

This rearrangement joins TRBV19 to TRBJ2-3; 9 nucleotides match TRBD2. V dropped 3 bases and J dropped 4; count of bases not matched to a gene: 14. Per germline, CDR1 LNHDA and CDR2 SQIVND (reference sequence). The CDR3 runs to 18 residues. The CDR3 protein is CASSMGMVAGVGADTQYF. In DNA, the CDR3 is TGTGCCAGTAGTATGGGGATGGTAGCGGGAGTGGGGGCAGATACGCAGTATTTT.

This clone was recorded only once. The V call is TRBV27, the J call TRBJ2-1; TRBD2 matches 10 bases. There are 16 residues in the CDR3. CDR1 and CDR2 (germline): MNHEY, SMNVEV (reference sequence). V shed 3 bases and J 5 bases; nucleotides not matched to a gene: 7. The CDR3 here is CASSFLPLAGDNEQFF. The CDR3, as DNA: TGTGCCAGCAGTTTCCTACCTCTAGCGGGGGACAATGAGCAGTTCTTC.

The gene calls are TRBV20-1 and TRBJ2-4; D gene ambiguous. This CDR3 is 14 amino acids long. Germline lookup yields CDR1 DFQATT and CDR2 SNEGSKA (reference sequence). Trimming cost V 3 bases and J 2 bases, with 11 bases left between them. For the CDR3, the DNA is TGCAGTGCTAGTATTGGGCACACCAAAAACATTCAGTACTTC. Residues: CSASIGHTKNIQYF.

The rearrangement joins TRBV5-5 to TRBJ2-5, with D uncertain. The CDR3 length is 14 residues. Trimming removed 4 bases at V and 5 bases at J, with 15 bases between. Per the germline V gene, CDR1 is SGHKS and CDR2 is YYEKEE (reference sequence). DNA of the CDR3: TGTGCCAGCAGCCAACCCGAGCCCTGGGAGACCCAGTACTTC. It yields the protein CASSQPEPWETQYF.